This T cell receptor (beta chain) was retrieved from a study of blood T cell repertoires in COVID-19. Across the whole study: COVID-19 samples, acute and convalescent, were from the United States, Italy and Spain.

The germline CDR1 and CDR2 sequences are MNHNY and SVGAGI (reference sequence). V lost 2 bases and J 6 bases, leaving 10 bases between the germline ends. This CDR3 has 13 amino acids. Per the original data handling: Amplified reference gene primers provided the basis for estimating nucleated cell counts. Assay used: immunoSEQ multiplex PCR; TCRdb lists only in-frame clones, some missing. For V, J and clone size, that table is used; D and trimming come from the DNA. This sample yields around 130,000 clones, of which about 84% are seen a single time; 9% to 15% belongs to the top ten. The sequenced sample was peripheral blood. V gene TRBV6-6 combines with J gene TRBJ1-1, with D possibly being TRBD1 (6 bases). The receptor was isolated from a woman aged 55-69 years with acute or convalescent COVID-19. This chain's CDR3 is CASSYQGYAEAFF. The CDR3 nucleotides are TGTGCCAGCAGTTACCAGGGGTACGCTGAAGCTTTCTTT.